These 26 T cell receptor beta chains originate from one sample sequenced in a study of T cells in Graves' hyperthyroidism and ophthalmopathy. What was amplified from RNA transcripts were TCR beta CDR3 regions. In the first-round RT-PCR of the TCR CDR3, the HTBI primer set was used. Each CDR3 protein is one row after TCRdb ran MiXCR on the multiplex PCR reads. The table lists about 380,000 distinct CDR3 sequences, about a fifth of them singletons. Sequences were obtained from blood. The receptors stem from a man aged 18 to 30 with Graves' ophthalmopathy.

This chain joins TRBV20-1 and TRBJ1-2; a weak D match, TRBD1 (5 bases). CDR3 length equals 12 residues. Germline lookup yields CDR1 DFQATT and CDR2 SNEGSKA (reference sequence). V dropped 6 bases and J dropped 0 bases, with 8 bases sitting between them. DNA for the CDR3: TGCAGTGCGAGGACATCTAACTATGGCTACACCTTC. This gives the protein CSARTSNYGYTF.

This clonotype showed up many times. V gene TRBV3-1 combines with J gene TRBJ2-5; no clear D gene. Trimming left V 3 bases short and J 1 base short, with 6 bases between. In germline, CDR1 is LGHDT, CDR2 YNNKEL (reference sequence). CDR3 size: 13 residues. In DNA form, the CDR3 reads TGTGCCAGCAGCCAGAAGTTCCAAGAGACCCAGTACTTC. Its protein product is CASSQKFQETQYF.

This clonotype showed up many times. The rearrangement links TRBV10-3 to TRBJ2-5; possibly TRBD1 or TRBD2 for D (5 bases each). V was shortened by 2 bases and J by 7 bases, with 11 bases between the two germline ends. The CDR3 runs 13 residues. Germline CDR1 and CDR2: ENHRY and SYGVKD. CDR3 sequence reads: CAISERGEVTQYF. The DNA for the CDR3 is TGTGCCATCAGTGAGAGGGGAGAGGTGACCCAGTACTTC.

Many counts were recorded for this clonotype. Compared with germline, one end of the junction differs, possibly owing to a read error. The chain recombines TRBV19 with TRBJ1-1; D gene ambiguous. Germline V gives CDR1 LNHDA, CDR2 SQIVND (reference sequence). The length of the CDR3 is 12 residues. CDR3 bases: TGTGCCAGCAGTATTTTGAACACTGAAGCTTTCTTT. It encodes CASSILNTEAFF.

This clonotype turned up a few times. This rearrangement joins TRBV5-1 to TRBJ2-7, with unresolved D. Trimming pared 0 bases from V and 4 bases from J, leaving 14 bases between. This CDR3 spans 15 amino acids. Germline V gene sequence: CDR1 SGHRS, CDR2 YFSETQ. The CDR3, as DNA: TGCGCCAGCAGCTTGGATATAGGGCCGGTATACGAGCAGTACTTC. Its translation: CASSLDIGPVYEQYF.

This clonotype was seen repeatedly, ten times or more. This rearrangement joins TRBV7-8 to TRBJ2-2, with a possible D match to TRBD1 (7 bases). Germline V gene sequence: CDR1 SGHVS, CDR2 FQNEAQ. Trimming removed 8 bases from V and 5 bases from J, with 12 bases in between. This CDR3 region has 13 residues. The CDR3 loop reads CASQGGGTGELFF. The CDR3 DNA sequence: TGTGCCAGCCAGGGGGGTGGAACCGGGGAGCTGTTTTTT.

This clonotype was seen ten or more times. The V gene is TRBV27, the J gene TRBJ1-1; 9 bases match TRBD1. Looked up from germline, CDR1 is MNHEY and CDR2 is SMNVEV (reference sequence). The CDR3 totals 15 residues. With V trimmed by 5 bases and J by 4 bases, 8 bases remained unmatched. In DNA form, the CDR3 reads TGTGCCAGCAGTCCCTACAGGGGGCGAGCCACTGAAGCTTTCTTT. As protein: CASSPYRGRATEAFF.

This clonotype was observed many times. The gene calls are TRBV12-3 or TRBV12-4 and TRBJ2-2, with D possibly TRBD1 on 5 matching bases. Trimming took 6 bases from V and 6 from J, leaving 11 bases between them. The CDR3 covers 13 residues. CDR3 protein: CASRGRVSGELFF. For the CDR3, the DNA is TGTGCCAGCAGGGGCAGGGTCTCCGGGGAGCTGTTTTTT.

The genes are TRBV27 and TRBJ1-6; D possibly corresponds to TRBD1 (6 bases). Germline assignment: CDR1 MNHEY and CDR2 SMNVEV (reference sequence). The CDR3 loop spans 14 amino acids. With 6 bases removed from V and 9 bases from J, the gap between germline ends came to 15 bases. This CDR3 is CASSLTGWGSPLHF. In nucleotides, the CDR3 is TGTGCCAGCAGCCTCACAGGGTGGGGTTCACCCCTCCACTTT.

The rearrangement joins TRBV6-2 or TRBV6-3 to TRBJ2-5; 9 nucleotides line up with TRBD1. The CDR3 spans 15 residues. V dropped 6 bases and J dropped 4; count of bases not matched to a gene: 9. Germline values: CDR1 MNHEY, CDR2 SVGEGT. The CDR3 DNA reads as TGTGCCAGCAGGTGGACAACAGGGGGCCGAGAGACCCAGTACTTC. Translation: CASRWTTGGRETQYF.

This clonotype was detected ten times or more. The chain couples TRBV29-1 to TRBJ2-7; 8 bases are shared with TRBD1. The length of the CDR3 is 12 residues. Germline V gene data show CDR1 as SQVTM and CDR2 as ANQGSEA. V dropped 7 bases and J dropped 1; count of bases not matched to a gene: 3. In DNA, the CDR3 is TGCAGCGCCGGGGACAGGTCCTACGAGCAGTACTTC. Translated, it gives CSAGDRSYEQYF.

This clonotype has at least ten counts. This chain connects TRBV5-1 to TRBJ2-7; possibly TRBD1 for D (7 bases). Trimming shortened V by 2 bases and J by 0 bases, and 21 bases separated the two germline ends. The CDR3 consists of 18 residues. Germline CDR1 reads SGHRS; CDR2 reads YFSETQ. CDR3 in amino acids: CASSLNPLGGTVSYEQYF. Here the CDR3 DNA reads TGCGCCAGCAGCTTAAACCCTTTAGGAGGGACAGTCTCCTACGAGCAGTACTTC.

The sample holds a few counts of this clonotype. The CDR3 reads CASSLNMENSPLHF. The CDR3 coding sequence is TGTGCCAGCAGCTTGAATATGGAGAATTCACCCCTCCACTTT. V usage is TRBV5-6 and J usage is TRBJ1-6; no reliable D call. This CDR3 comprises 14 residues. The germline V gene has CDR1 SGHDT and CDR2 YYEEEE. V lost 1 base and J 7 bases, leaving 9 bases between the germline ends.

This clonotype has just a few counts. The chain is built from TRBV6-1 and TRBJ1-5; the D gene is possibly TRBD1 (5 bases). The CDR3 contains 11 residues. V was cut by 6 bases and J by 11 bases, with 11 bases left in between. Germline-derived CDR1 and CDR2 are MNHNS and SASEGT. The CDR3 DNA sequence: TGTGCCAGCAGCGCAGGGAGTACCCAGCATTTT. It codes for CASSAGSTQHF.

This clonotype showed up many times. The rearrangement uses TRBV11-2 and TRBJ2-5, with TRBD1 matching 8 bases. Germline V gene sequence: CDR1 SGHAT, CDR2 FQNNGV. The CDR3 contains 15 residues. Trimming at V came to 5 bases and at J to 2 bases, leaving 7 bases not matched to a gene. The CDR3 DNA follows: TGTGCCAGCAGCCTCTGGACAGGGAGACAAGAGACCCAGTACTTC. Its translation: CASSLWTGRQETQYF.

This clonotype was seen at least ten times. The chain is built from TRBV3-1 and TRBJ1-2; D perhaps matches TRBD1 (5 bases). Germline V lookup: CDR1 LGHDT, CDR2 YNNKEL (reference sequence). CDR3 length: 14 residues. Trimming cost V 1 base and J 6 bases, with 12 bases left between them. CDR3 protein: CASSQVGRGDGYTF. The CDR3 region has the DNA TGTGCCAGCAGCCAAGTGGGTCGGGGGGATGGCTACACCTTC.

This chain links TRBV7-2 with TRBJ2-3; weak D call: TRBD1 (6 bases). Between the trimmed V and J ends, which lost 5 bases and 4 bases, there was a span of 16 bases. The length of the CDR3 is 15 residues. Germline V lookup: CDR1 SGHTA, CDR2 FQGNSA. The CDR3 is CASSRQAGNADTQYF. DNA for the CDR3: TGTGCCAGCAGCCGACAGGCAGGGAACGCAGATACGCAGTATTTT.

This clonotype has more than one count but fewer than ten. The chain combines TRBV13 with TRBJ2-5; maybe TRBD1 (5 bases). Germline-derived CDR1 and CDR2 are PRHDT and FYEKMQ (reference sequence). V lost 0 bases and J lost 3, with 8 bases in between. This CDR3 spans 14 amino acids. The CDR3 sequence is CASSLGQEKETQYF. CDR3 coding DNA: TGTGCCAGCAGCTTAGGACAGGAAAAAGAGACCCAGTACTTC. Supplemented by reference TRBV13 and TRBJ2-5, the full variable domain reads AAGVIQSPRHLIKEKRETATLKCYPIPRHDTVYWYQQGPGQDPQFLISFYEKMQSDKGSIPDRFSAQQFSDYHSELNMSSLELGDSALYFCASSLGQEKETQYFGPGTRLLVL.

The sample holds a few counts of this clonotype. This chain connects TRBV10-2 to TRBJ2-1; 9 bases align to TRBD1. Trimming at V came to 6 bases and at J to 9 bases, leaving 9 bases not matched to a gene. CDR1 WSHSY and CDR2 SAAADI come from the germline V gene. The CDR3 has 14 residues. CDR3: CASSRGTGSGEQFF. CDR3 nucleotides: TGCGCCAGCAGCCGCGGGACAGGGAGCGGTGAGCAGTTCTTC.

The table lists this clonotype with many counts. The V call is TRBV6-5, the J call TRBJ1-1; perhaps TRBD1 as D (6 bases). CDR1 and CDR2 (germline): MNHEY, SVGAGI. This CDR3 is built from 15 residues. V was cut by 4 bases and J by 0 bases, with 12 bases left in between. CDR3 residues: CASSFSGGMNTEAFF. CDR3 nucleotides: TGTGCCAGCAGTTTCTCGGGGGGCATGAACACTGAAGCTTTCTTT.

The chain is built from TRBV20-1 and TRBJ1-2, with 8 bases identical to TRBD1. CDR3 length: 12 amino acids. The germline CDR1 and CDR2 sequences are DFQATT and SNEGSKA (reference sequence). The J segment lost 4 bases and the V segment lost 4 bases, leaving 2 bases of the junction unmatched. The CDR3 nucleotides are TGCAGTGCTACAGGGGGCGGCTATGGCTACACCTTC. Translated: CSATGGGYGYTF.

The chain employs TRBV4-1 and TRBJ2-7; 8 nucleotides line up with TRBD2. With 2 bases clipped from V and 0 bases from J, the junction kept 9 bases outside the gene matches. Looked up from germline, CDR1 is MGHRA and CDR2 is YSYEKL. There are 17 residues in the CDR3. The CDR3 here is CASSQPGAGGSSYEQYF. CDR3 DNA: TGCGCCAGCAGCCAACCGGGGGCGGGGGGAAGCTCCTACGAGCAGTACTTC.

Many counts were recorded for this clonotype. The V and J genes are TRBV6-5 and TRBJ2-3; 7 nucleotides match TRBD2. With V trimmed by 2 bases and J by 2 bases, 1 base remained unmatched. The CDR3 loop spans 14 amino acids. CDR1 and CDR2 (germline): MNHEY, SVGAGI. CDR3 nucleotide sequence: TGTGCCAGCAGTTACGCGGGGGACACAGATACGCAGTATTTT. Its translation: CASSYAGDTDTQYF.

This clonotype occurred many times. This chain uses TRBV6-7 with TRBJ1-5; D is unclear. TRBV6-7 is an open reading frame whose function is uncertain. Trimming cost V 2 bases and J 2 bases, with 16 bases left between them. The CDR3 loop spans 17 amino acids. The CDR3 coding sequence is TGTGCCAGCAGTTACCCGATGGAAGCGGATGGCAATCAGCCCCAGCATTTT. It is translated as CASSYPMEADGNQPQHF.

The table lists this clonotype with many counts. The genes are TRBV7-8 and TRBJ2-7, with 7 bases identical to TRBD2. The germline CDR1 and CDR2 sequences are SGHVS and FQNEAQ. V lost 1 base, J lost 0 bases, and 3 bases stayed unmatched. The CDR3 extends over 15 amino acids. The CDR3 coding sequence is TGTGCCAGCAGCTTAGTGGGGGGGAGCTCCTACGAGCAGTACTTC. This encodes CASSLVGGSSYEQYF.

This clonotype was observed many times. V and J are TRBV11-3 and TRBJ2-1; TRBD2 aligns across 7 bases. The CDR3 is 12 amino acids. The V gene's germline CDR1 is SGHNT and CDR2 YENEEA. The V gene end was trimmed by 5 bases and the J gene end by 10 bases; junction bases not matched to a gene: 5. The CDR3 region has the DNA TGTGCCAGCAGCCCGGGACTATCCGAGCAGTTCTTC. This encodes CASSPGLSEQFF.